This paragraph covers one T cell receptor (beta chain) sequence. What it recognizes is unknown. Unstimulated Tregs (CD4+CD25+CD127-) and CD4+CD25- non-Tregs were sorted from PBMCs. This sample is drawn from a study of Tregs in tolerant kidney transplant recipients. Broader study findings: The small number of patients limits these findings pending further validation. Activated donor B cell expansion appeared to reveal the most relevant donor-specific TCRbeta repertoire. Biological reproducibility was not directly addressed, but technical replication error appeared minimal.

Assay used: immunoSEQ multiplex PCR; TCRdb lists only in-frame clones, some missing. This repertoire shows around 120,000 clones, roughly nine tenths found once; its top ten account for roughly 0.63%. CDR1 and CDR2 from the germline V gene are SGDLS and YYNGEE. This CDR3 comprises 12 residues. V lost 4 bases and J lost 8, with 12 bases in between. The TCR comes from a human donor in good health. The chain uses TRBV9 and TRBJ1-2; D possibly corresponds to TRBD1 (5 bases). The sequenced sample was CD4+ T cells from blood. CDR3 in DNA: TGTGCCAGCAGCCCCTCCGAGGGGGGCTACACCTTC. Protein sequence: CASSPSEGGYTF.